This TCR beta chain is drawn from a study of CD8 T cells in ankylosing spondylitis. General study results and limits: Typical of ankylosing spondylitis blood, it appeared, was a TCR beta motif of under 10 highly homologous variants. It was reported that disease-linked clones were significantly enriched in matched ankylosing spondylitis synovial fluid. As for the disease-linked clones, they showed a CD8+ phenotype and occurred at relatively low frequencies in peripheral blood.

This clonotype was found many times. Antigen specificity is unknown. Making the TCR beta libraries involved quantitative 5'-RACE with molecular barcodes. TCRdb re-called the 5' RACE reads through MiXCR, storing one row per CDR3 protein. The sample consists of approximately 240,000 distinct CDR3 sequences, roughly a tenth of them appearing once. Between the trimmed V and J ends, which lost 6 bases and 2 bases, there was a span of 10 bases. The CDR3 loop spans 13 amino acids. The origin of this receptor is a male donor with ankylosing spondylitis or in good health (not recorded which). What was sequenced was blood, either unsorted or a sorted T cell fraction (not recorded which). This sequence joins TRBV12-3 or TRBV12-4 and TRBJ2-5, with a tentative D call TRBD1 (5 bases). The CDR3 DNA is TGTGCCAGCAGCCCCGACAGACAAGAGACCCAGTACTTC. Translation gives CASSPDRQETQYF.